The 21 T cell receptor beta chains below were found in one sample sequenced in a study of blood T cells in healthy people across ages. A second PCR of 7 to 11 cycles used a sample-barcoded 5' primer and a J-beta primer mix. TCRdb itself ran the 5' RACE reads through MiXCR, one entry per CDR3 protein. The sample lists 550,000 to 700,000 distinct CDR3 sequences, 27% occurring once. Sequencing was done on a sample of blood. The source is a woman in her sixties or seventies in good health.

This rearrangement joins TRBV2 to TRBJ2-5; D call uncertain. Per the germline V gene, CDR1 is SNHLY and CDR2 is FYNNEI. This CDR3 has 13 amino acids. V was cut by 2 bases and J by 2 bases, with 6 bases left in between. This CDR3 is CASSEIYQETQYF. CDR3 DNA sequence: TGTGCCAGCAGTGAAATCTATCAAGAGACCCAGTACTTC.

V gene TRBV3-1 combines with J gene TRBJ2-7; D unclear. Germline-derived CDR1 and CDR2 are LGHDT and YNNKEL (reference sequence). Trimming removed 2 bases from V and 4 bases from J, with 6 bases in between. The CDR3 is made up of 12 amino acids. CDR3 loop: CASSQTKYEQYF. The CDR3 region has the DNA TGTGCCAGCAGCCAAACCAAATACGAGCAGTACTTC.

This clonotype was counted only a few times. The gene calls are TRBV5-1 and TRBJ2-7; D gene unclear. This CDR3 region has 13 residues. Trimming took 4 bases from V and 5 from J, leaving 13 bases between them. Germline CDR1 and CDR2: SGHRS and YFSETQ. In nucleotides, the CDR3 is TGCGCCAGCAGCGACATAACTACCCACGAGCAGTACTTC. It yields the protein CASSDITTHEQYF.

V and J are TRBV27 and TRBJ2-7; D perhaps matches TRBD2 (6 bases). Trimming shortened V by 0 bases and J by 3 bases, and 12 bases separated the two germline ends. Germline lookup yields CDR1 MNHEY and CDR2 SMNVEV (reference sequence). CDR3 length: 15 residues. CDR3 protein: CASSLSPSENYEQYF. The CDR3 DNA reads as TGTGCCAGCAGTTTATCGCCTAGCGAGAACTACGAGCAGTACTTC.

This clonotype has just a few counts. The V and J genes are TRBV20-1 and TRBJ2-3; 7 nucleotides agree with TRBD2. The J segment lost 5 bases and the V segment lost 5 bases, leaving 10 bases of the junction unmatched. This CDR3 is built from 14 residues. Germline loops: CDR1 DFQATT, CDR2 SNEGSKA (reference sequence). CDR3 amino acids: CSAPAGGYGDTQYF. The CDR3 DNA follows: TGCAGTGCTCCGGCCGGGGGGTACGGAGATACGCAGTATTTT.

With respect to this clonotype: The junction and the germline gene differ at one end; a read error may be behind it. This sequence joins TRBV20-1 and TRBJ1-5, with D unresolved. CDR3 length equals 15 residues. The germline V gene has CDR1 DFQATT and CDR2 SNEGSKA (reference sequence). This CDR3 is CSARDHSNSNQPQHF. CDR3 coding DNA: TGCAGCGCTAGAGATCACAGTAATAGCAATCAGCCCCAGCATTTT.

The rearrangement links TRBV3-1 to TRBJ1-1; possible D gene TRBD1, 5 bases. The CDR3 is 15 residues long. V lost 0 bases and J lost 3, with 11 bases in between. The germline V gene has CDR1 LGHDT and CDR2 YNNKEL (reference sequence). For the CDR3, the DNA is TGTGCCAGCAGCCAAGATCCGCAAGGGGACACTGAAGCTTTCTTT. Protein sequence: CASSQDPQGDTEAFF.

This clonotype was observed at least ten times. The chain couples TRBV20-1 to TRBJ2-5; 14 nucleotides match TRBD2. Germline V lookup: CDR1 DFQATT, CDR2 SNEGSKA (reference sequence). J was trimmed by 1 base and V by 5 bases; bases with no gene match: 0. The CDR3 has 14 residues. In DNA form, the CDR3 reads TGCAGTGCTGGACTAGCGGGGGGCCAAGAGACCCAGTACTTC. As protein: CSAGLAGGQETQYF.

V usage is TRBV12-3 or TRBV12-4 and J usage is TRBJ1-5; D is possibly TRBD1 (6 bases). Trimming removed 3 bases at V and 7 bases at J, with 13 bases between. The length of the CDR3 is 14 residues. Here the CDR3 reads CASSFAQGKQPQHF. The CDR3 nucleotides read TGTGCCAGCAGTTTCGCCCAGGGGAAACAGCCCCAGCATTTT.

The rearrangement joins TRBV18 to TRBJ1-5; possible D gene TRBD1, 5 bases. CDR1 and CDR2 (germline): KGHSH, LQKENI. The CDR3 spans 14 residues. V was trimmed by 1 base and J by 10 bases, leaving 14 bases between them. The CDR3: CASSPREGIYPQHF. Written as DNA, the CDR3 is TGTGCCAGCTCACCACGGGAGGGGATCTACCCCCAGCATTTT.

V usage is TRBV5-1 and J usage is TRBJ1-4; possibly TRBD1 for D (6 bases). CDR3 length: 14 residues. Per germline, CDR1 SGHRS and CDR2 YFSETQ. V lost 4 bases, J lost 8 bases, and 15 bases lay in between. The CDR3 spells CASSPQGRGEKLFF. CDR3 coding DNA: TGCGCCAGCAGCCCCCAGGGGAGGGGAGAAAAACTGTTTTTT.

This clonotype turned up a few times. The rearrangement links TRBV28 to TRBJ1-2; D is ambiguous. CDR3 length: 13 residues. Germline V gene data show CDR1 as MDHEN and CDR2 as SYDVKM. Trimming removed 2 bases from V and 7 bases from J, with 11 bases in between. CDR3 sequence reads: CASSLGPRLGYTF. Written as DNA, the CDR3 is TGTGCCAGCAGTTTAGGCCCTCGCCTTGGCTACACCTTC.

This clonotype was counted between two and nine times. The CDR3 loop reads CSVETASSGGYNEQFF. The DNA for the CDR3 is TGCAGCGTTGAAACGGCGTCTAGCGGGGGCTACAATGAGCAGTTCTTC. The gene calls are TRBV29-1 and TRBJ2-1; 10 bases line up with TRBD2. CDR3 length: 16 amino acids. Looked up from germline, CDR1 is SQVTM and CDR2 is ANQGSEA. The ends lost 2 bases at V and 3 bases at J; junction bases unmatched: 7.

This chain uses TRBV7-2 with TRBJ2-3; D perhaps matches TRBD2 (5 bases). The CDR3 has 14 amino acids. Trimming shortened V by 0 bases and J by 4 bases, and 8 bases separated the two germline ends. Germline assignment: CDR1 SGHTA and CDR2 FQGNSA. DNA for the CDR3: TGTGCCAGCAGCTTAGCACTAGGACCAGATACGCAGTATTTT. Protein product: CASSLALGPDTQYF.

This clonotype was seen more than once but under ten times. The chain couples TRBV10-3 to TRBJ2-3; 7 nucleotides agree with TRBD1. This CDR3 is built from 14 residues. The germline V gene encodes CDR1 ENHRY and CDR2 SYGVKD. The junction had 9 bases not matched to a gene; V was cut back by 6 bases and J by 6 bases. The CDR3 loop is CAIRGTDRGDTQYF. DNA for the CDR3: TGTGCCATCAGAGGGACAGATCGTGGGGATACGCAGTATTTT.

CDR3 nucleotide sequence: TGTGCCATCAGCCCCGACAGGAACACCGGGGAGCTGTTTTTT. Translated: CAISPDRNTGELFF. The chain couples TRBV10-3 to TRBJ2-2; D possibly corresponds to TRBD1 (5 bases). The CDR3 loop spans 14 amino acids. From germline, CDR1 is ENHRY and CDR2 SYGVKD. Trimming took 6 bases from V and 1 from J, leaving 9 bases between them.

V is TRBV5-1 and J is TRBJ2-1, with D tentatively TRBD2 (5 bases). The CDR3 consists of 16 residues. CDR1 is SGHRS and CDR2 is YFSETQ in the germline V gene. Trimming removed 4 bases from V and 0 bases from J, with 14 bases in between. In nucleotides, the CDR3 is TGCGCCAGCAGCCCGGTCCCTACTAGCTCCTACAATGAGCAGTTCTTC. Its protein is CASSPVPTSSYNEQFF.

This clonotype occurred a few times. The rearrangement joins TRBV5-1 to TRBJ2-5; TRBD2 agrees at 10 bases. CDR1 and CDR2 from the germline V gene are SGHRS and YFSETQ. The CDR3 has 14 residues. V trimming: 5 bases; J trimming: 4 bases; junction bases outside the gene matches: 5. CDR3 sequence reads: CASSNSGGSETQYF. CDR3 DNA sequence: TGCGCCAGCAGTAATAGCGGGGGGTCAGAGACCCAGTACTTC.

The CDR3 DNA reads as TGTGCCAGCAGTGAAACAGGGCGAAACACCATATATTTT. Its translation: CASSETGRNTIYF. The chain links TRBV6-1 to TRBJ1-3; D might be TRBD1 (6 bases). Between the trimmed V and J ends, which lost 2 bases and 5 bases, there was a span of 7 bases. This CDR3 is built from 13 residues. CDR1 and CDR2 from the germline V gene are MNHNS and SASEGT.

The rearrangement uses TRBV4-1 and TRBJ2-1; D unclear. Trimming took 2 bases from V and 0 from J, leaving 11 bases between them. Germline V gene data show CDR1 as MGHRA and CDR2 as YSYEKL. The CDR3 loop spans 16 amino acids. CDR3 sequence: CASSQSQSLSYNEQFF. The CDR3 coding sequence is TGCGCCAGCAGCCAAAGCCAGAGCCTCTCCTACAATGAGCAGTTCTTC.

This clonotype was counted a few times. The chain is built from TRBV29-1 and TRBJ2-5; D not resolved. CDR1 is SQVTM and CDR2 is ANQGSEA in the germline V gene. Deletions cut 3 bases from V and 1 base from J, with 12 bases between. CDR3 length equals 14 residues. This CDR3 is CSVERMDLQETQYF. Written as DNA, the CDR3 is TGCAGCGTTGAGAGGATGGACCTCCAAGAGACCCAGTACTTC.